A selection of T cell receptor beta chains follows, all from one sample in a study of CD4 and CD8 cells across lung adenocarcinoma regions. TCRdb ran MiXCR on the PCR reads and lists one entry per CDR3 protein. The sample yields nearly 7,000 distinct CDR3 sequences, roughly half seen once. Sequencing was carried out using CD8+ T cells from the center of a lung tumor. These receptors were taken from a male donor with lung adenocarcinoma. The CD4 and CD8 labels of this study may be unreliable. Each CDR3 is given with its conserved first and last residue. Fields, in order: D gene, J gene, V gene, clone size, CDR3 DNA, CDR3 protein. A D gene is named only where the DNA matches it firmly. Clone size, where shown, is once, few, many, or a class for clones that have expanded.

D gene: .
J gene: TRBJ2-4
V gene: TRBV6-1
clone size: .
CDR3 DNA: TGTGCCCGCGTCGAAGGGCGGTGGGCCACAGACATTCAGTACTTC
CDR3 protein: CARVEGRWATDIQYF

D gene: .
J gene: TRBJ2-1
V gene: TRBV10-1
clone size: .
CDR3 DNA: TGCGCCAGCAGTGAGAGAGGAAGCTCCTACAATGAGCAGTTCTTC
CDR3 protein: CASSERGSSYNEQFF

D gene: TRBD1
J gene: TRBJ1-6
V gene: TRBV6-1
clone size: .
CDR3 DNA: TGTGCCAGCAGTCCCCGCTCGACAGGGTTCAATTCACCCCTCCACTTT
CDR3 protein: CASSPRSTGFNSPLHF

D gene: .
J gene: TRBJ1-6
V gene: TRBV6-1
clone size: .
CDR3 DNA: TGTGCCAGCAGTGCGGGCCCCTATAATTCACCCCTCCACTTT
CDR3 protein: CASSAGPYNSPLHF

D gene: TRBD2
J gene: TRBJ2-7
V gene: TRBV6-1
clone size: many
CDR3 DNA: TGTGCCAGCAGCCCCGTTTCACTAGCGGGGACCTACGAGCAGTACTTC
CDR3 protein: CASSPVSLAGTYEQYF

D gene: .
J gene: TRBJ2-7
V gene: TRBV5-8
clone size: .
CDR3 DNA: TGTGCCAGCGCCCCGCGGGGACTCACCTACGAGCAGTACTTC
CDR3 protein: CASAPRGLTYEQYF

D gene: .
J gene: TRBJ2-2
V gene: TRBV14
clone size: few
CDR3 DNA: TGTGCCAGCAGCCGGTGGGACACCGGGGAGCTGTTTTTT
CDR3 protein: CASSRWDTGELFF

D gene: TRBD1
J gene: TRBJ2-7
V gene: TRBV6-1
clone size: .
CDR3 DNA: TGTGCGGGCAGTGAAGGACAGGGGAGCGAGCAGTACTTC
CDR3 protein: CAGSEGQGSEQYF

D gene: .
J gene: TRBJ2-7
V gene: TRBV6-1
clone size: medium-sized
CDR3 DNA: TGTGCCAGCAGTGAAGCTGCGGCGACGAATAGGTACGAGCAGTACTTC
CDR3 protein: CASSEAAATNRYEQYF

D gene: .
J gene: TRBJ2-4
V gene: TRBV10-2
clone size: once
CDR3 DNA: TGCGCCAGCAGTGAGGACAGGAACATTCAGTACTTC
CDR3 protein: CASSEDRNIQYF

D gene: TRBD1
J gene: TRBJ1-3
V gene: TRBV6-1
clone size: .
CDR3 DNA: TGTGCCAGCAGCTGGGGACAGGCTGGAAACACCATATATTTT
CDR3 protein: CASSWGQAGNTIYF

D gene: .
J gene: TRBJ2-1
V gene: TRBV12-3/TRBV12-4
clone size: many
CDR3 DNA: TGTGCCAGCAGCCCCCCAGGAAGCTCCTACAATGAGCAGTTCTTC
CDR3 protein: CASSPPGSSYNEQFF

D gene: TRBD1
J gene: TRBJ1-4
V gene: TRBV6-1
clone size: .
CDR3 DNA: TGTGCCAGCAGGACGGGACAGGGTCGTGAAAAACTGTTTTTT
CDR3 protein: CASRTGQGREKLFF

D gene: TRBD2
J gene: TRBJ2-1
V gene: TRBV27
clone size: many
CDR3 DNA: TGTGCCAGCAGTTTGGGGAGGGCCGTAAATGAGCAGTTCTTC
CDR3 protein: CASSLGRAVNEQFF

D gene: .
J gene: TRBJ2-3
V gene: TRBV7-2
clone size: few
CDR3 DNA: TGTGCCAGCAGCCTGGGGGTGGGTAGAGATACGCAGTATTTT
CDR3 protein: CASSLGVGRDTQYF

D gene: TRBD1
J gene: TRBJ2-1
V gene: TRBV7-2
clone size: many
CDR3 DNA: TGTGCCAGCAGCGTCGACAGGGGAACATACAATGAGCAGTTCTTC
CDR3 protein: CASSVDRGTYNEQFF

D gene: TRBD2
J gene: TRBJ2-1
V gene: TRBV30
clone size: .
CDR3 DNA: TGTGCCTGGAGTGTACCCATGAGCGGGAGGGGGAATGAGCAGTTCTTC
CDR3 protein: CAWSVPMSGRGNEQFF

D gene: .
J gene: TRBJ2-7
V gene: TRBV6-1
clone size: .
CDR3 DNA: TGTGCCAGCACCCAAAACTACGAGCAGTACTTC
CDR3 protein: CASTQNYEQYF

D gene: TRBD2
J gene: TRBJ2-5
V gene: TRBV4-1
clone size: few
CDR3 DNA: TGCGCCAGCAGCCCGGCGGGAGGCGAGGAGACCCAGTACTTC
CDR3 protein: CASSPAGGEETQYF